A selection of T cell receptor beta chains follows, all from one sample in a study of high-grade serous ovarian cancer treatment subgroups. The method was immunoSEQ multiplex PCR; TCRdb's version includes in-frame clones alone and lacks a portion of them. The table records around 9,300 clones, roughly three quarters of them present only once. What was sequenced was tumor tissue. These receptors were obtained from a human donor with high-grade serous ovarian cancer. Both conserved end residues are part of each CDR3. Fields, in order: V gene, D gene, J gene, clone size, CDR3 protein, CDR3 DNA. A D gene is named only where the DNA matches it firmly. Rows may omit the clone size; those that give it use once, few, many or a size class.

v_call: TRBV5-1
d_call: .
j_call: TRBJ1-1
clone_size: medium-sized
cdr3_aa: CASSLATGTPREAFF
cdr3_nt: TGCGCCAGCAGCTTGGCGACCGGGACACCTCGTGAAGCTTTCTTT

v_call: TRBV2
d_call: TRBD2
j_call: TRBJ2-1
clone_size: .
cdr3_aa: CASRPSGGPYNEQFF
cdr3_nt: TGTGCCAGCAGACCTAGCGGGGGTCCCTACAATGAGCAGTTCTTC

v_call: TRBV10-3
d_call: TRBD1
j_call: TRBJ1-5
clone_size: .
cdr3_aa: CAISGTSTGQGNQPQHF
cdr3_nt: TGTGCCATCAGCGGAACTTCCACCGGACAGGGAAATCAGCCCCAGCATTTT

v_call: TRBV6-1
d_call: .
j_call: TRBJ1-1
clone_size: .
cdr3_aa: CASSGLQGILDTEAFF
cdr3_nt: TGTGCCAGCAGTGGACTACAGGGAATTCTGGACACTGAAGCTTTCTTT

v_call: TRBV5-1
d_call: TRBD1
j_call: TRBJ1-2
clone_size: .
cdr3_aa: CASSFRTGVNGYTF
cdr3_nt: TGCGCCAGCAGCTTTCGGACAGGGGTGAATGGCTACACCTTC

v_call: TRBV5-1
d_call: TRBD2
j_call: TRBJ2-1
clone_size: .
cdr3_aa: CASSSTGTRASHEQFF
cdr3_nt: TGCGCCAGCAGCTCTACCGGGACTAGGGCCTCTCATGAGCAGTTCTTC

v_call: TRBV19
d_call: TRBD1
j_call: TRBJ2-5
clone_size: once
cdr3_aa: CASSSGQGGTQYF
cdr3_nt: TGTGCCAGTAGTTCGGGACAGGGGGGGACCCAGTACTTC

v_call: TRBV27
d_call: TRBD1
j_call: TRBJ1-2
clone_size: once
cdr3_aa: CASSLKSGGLFYGYTF
cdr3_nt: TGTGCCAGCAGTTTAAAGTCAGGGGGCCTGTTCTATGGCTACACCTTC

v_call: TRBV9
d_call: TRBD2
j_call: TRBJ2-1
clone_size: .
cdr3_aa: CASSRSGGGAYEQFF
cdr3_nt: TGTGCCAGCAGCCGTTCTGGCGGGGGGGCTTATGAGCAGTTCTTC

v_call: TRBV21-1
d_call: .
j_call: TRBJ2-7
clone_size: once
cdr3_aa: CASSKRLGAVSYEQYF
cdr3_nt: TGTGCCAGCAGCAAACGCCTAGGGGCAGTTTCCTACGAGCAGTACTTC

v_call: TRBV4-1
d_call: TRBD2
j_call: TRBJ2-3
clone_size: .
cdr3_aa: CASSPLAGRTDTQYF
cdr3_nt: TGCGCCAGCAGCCCACTAGCGGGACGCACAGATACGCAGTATTTT

v_call: TRBV18
d_call: .
j_call: TRBJ2-3
clone_size: .
cdr3_aa: CASSRTGLLDTQYF
cdr3_nt: TGTGCCAGCTCGCGGACGGGACTTTTAGATACGCAGTATTTT

v_call: TRBV15
d_call: .
j_call: TRBJ2-5
clone_size: .
cdr3_aa: CATSRDEGGWQETQYF
cdr3_nt: TGTGCCACCAGCAGAGATGAGGGGGGGTGGCAAGAGACCCAGTACTTC

v_call: TRBV27
d_call: .
j_call: TRBJ2-3
clone_size: few
cdr3_aa: CASRTHRTSTDTQYF
cdr3_nt: TGTGCCAGCAGAACACACAGGACTAGCACAGATACGCAGTATTTT

v_call: TRBV20-1
d_call: TRBD1
j_call: TRBJ1-2
clone_size: .
cdr3_aa: CSALDRGGYTF
cdr3_nt: TGCAGTGCTTTGGACAGGGGTGGCTACACCTTC

v_call: TRBV11-3
d_call: .
j_call: TRBJ2-2
clone_size: .
cdr3_aa: CASSLHREVGELFF
cdr3_nt: TGTGCCAGCAGCTTGCACAGGGAGGTCGGGGAGCTGTTTTTT

v_call: TRBV11-2
d_call: .
j_call: TRBJ2-3
clone_size: .
cdr3_aa: CASSIGGVGTQYF
cdr3_nt: TGTGCCAGCAGCATTGGGGGAGTTGGTACGCAGTATTTT

v_call: TRBV7-6
d_call: .
j_call: TRBJ1-4
clone_size: .
cdr3_aa: CASSTRDTANEKLFF
cdr3_nt: TGTGCCAGCAGCACCCGGGACACGGCGAATGAAAAACTGTTTTTT

v_call: TRBV7-9
d_call: .
j_call: TRBJ1-1
clone_size: few
cdr3_aa: CASSLARAGITEAFF
cdr3_nt: TGTGCCAGCAGCTTAGCACGTGCAGGAATCACTGAAGCTTTCTTT

v_call: TRBV19
d_call: .
j_call: TRBJ2-7
clone_size: .
cdr3_aa: CATMGGALPYEQYF
cdr3_nt: TGTGCCACCATGGGGGGGGCCCTCCCCTACGAGCAGTACTTC

v_call: TRBV13
d_call: .
j_call: TRBJ2-3
clone_size: .
cdr3_aa: CASSPPGRGRRLDTQYF
cdr3_nt: TGTGCCAGCAGCCCCCCGGGCAGAGGGCGGCGTTTAGATACGCAGTATTTT

v_call: TRBV5-8
d_call: .
j_call: TRBJ2-1
clone_size: .
cdr3_aa: CAGALLNEQFF
cdr3_nt: TGTGCCGGGGCTCTCCTCAATGAGCAGTTCTTC

v_call: TRBV6-1
d_call: .
j_call: TRBJ2-1
clone_size: .
cdr3_aa: CASTKGRETSNEQFF
cdr3_nt: TGTGCCAGCACCAAGGGCAGGGAAACAAGTAATGAGCAGTTCTTC

v_call: TRBV9
d_call: TRBD1
j_call: TRBJ1-2
clone_size: .
cdr3_aa: CASSSRQGAVGGYTF
cdr3_nt: TGTGCCAGCAGCTCCCGACAGGGGGCTGTTGGTGGCTACACCTTC

v_call: TRBV11-2
d_call: .
j_call: TRBJ2-5
clone_size: .
cdr3_aa: CASSQGVLAYEEETQYF
cdr3_nt: TGTGCCAGCAGCCAAGGGGTGCTAGCATATGAGGAAGAGACCCAGTACTTC

v_call: TRBV5-8
d_call: .
j_call: TRBJ2-3
clone_size: .
cdr3_aa: CASSLELDVGTQYF
cdr3_nt: TGTGCCAGCAGCTTGGAGTTGGACGTGGGTACGCAGTATTTT

v_call: TRBV5-1
d_call: .
j_call: TRBJ2-2
clone_size: .
cdr3_aa: CASTYGVNTGELFF
cdr3_nt: TGCGCCAGCACCTACGGTGTCAACACCGGGGAGCTGTTTTTT

v_call: TRBV19
d_call: TRBD1
j_call: TRBJ1-5
clone_size: few
cdr3_aa: CASTERGLNDQPQHF
cdr3_nt: TGTGCCAGTACGGAGAGGGGGCTCAATGATCAGCCCCAGCATTTT

v_call: TRBV4-1
d_call: .
j_call: TRBJ2-3
clone_size: .
cdr3_aa: CASSQAWGVEWDTQYF
cdr3_nt: TGCGCCAGCAGCCAAGCCTGGGGGGTGGAGTGGGATACGCAGTATTTT

v_call: TRBV7-2
d_call: .
j_call: TRBJ1-4
clone_size: .
cdr3_aa: CASSLAGGENEKLFF
cdr3_nt: TGTGCCAGCAGCTTAGCGGGCGGGGAAAATGAAAAACTGTTTTTT

v_call: TRBV5-8
d_call: TRBD1
j_call: TRBJ2-2
clone_size: .
cdr3_aa: CASSFIWTGRTGELFF
cdr3_nt: TGTGCCAGCAGCTTCATTTGGACAGGGCGGACCGGGGAGCTGTTTTTT

v_call: TRBV19
d_call: .
j_call: TRBJ1-2
clone_size: few
cdr3_aa: CASSIALGGYTF
cdr3_nt: TGTGCCAGTAGTATAGCCTTGGGAGGCTACACCTTC

v_call: TRBV19
d_call: .
j_call: TRBJ1-6
clone_size: .
cdr3_aa: CASSTAGANSPLHF
cdr3_nt: TGTGCCAGTAGTACGGCCGGAGCTAATTCACCCCTCCACTTT

v_call: TRBV5-1
d_call: .
j_call: TRBJ1-2
clone_size: .
cdr3_aa: CASSSRDRGTGGYTF
cdr3_nt: TGCGCCAGCAGCTCCCGGGATCGGGGGACTGGTGGCTACACCTTC

v_call: TRBV27
d_call: .
j_call: TRBJ2-5
clone_size: .
cdr3_aa: CASSSLARLGETQYF
cdr3_nt: TGTGCCAGCAGTTCCCTGGCTCGCCTAGGGGAGACCCAGTACTTC

v_call: TRBV27
d_call: .
j_call: TRBJ2-5
clone_size: .
cdr3_aa: CASSLQQGQETQYF
cdr3_nt: TGTGCCAGCAGTTTACAACAAGGACAAGAGACCCAGTACTTC

v_call: TRBV7-2
d_call: TRBD2
j_call: TRBJ2-2
clone_size: .
cdr3_aa: CASSTGTSGFTGELFF
cdr3_nt: TGTGCCAGCAGCACCGGGACTAGCGGGTTCACCGGGGAGCTGTTTTTT

v_call: TRBV7-2
d_call: TRBD2
j_call: TRBJ2-5
clone_size: .
cdr3_aa: CASSLAVASGQETQYF
cdr3_nt: TGTGCCAGCAGCTTAGCCGTGGCTAGCGGTCAAGAGACCCAGTACTTC

v_call: TRBV4-3
d_call: TRBD1
j_call: TRBJ1-2
clone_size: .
cdr3_aa: CASRNPGQGLGGYTF
cdr3_nt: TGCGCCAGCCGAAATCCGGGACAGGGGCTGGGTGGCTACACCTTC

v_call: TRBV19
d_call: .
j_call: TRBJ1-1
clone_size: .
cdr3_aa: CASSIPTRGFPEAFF
cdr3_nt: TGTGCCAGTAGTATCCCGACCCGGGGGTTCCCTGAAGCTTTCTTT

v_call: TRBV6-6
d_call: TRBD1
j_call: TRBJ2-5
clone_size: once
cdr3_aa: CASSWSGWTGGAQYF
cdr3_nt: TGTGCCAGCAGTTGGTCGGGATGGACAGGGGGGGCCCAGTACTTC

v_call: TRBV4-3
d_call: .
j_call: TRBJ1-2
clone_size: .
cdr3_aa: CASSQEVQRGGYGYTF
cdr3_nt: TGCGCCAGCAGCCAAGAGGTGCAGCGAGGGGGCTATGGCTACACCTTC

v_call: TRBV5-1
d_call: .
j_call: TRBJ1-2
clone_size: .
cdr3_aa: CASSPEGAGYTF
cdr3_nt: TGCGCCAGCAGCCCGGAAGGGGCTGGCTACACCTTC

v_call: TRBV30
d_call: TRBD1
j_call: TRBJ1-6
clone_size: .
cdr3_aa: CAWSVQGGFLPLHF
cdr3_nt: TGTGCCTGGAGTGTACAAGGGGGCTTCCTTCCCCTCCACTTT

v_call: TRBV2
d_call: TRBD1
j_call: TRBJ1-6
clone_size: .
cdr3_aa: CASRMEGAFSKSPLHF
cdr3_nt: TGTGCCAGCAGGATGGAGGGGGCTTTTTCGAAGTCACCCCTCCACTTT